These 10 T cell receptor beta chains share one sample of origin, sequenced in a study of CD8 T cells in ankylosing spondylitis. TCRdb reprocessed the 5' RACE reads with MiXCR, giving one entry per CDR3 protein. The sample includes fewer than 80,000 distinct CDR3 sequences, approximately 5% of them seen just once. The specimen was blood, either unsorted or a sorted T cell fraction (not recorded which). The receptors originated from a male donor with ankylosing spondylitis or in good health (not recorded which).

In this sample, this clonotype turned up many times. The V and J genes are TRBV6-1 and TRBJ1-5; TRBD1 matches 8 bases. CDR1 and CDR2 from the germline V gene are MNHNS and SASEGT. The CDR3 is 14 amino acids. Germline trimming cut 6 bases from V and 0 bases from J; bases unmatched to any gene: 1. This chain's CDR3 is CASSQGASNQPQHF. The CDR3 DNA reads TGTGCCAGCAGCCAGGGGGCTAGCAATCAGCCCCAGCATTTT.

This clonotype appeared many times. The rearrangement links TRBV5-1 to TRBJ1-6; TRBD1 is a possible D gene (6 bases). The germline gives CDR1 SGHRS, CDR2 YFSETQ. This CDR3 has 17 residues. V was trimmed by 4 bases and J by 7 bases, leaving 21 bases between them. The CDR3 region has the DNA TGCGCCAGCAGCAAAAACGTAGGGGGGGAGAAGAATTCACCCCTCCACTTT. It codes for CASSKNVGGEKNSPLHF.

This clonotype was counted many times. The CDR3 nucleotides read TGTGCCAGCAGCCAGGGACAGCCCAATATAGATACGCAGTATTTT. Protein product: CASSQGQPNIDTQYF. The chain carries TRBV7-2 and TRBJ2-3; TRBD1 matches at 7 bases. Trimming removed 5 bases from V and 5 bases from J; junction bases left unmatched: 10. This CDR3 has 15 residues. Per the germline V gene, CDR1 is SGHTA and CDR2 is FQGNSA.

Comment on this clonotype: Given a much more abundant clone one base away, this may be a read error. The V gene is TRBV5-4, the J gene TRBJ1-4; D is unresolved. The CDR3 contains 14 residues. V was clipped by 3 bases and J by 4 bases, with 10 bases between them. Germline CDR1 and CDR2: SGHNT and YYREEE (reference sequence). CDR3 loop: CASSSDANNEKLFF. CDR3 nucleotides: TGTGCCAGCAGCTCAGACGCCAATAATGAAAAACTGTTTTTT.

At least ten counts were recorded for this clonotype. The chain carries TRBV6-6 and TRBJ1-1, with D tentatively TRBD1 (5 bases). The CDR3 runs 12 residues. Germline assignment: CDR1 MNHNY and CDR2 SVGAGI (reference sequence). The germline V and J ends were trimmed by 0 bases and 7 bases, with 6 bases remaining between them. CDR3: CASSYSGGEAFF. Here the CDR3 DNA reads TGTGCCAGCAGTTACTCCGGGGGTGAAGCTTTCTTT.

This clonotype was picked up many times. V gene TRBV29-1 combines with J gene TRBJ2-5; D possibly uses TRBD1 or TRBD2 (5 bases each). V gave up 3 bases and J gave up 5 bases, with 13 bases separating them. CDR3 length: 13 residues. Germline values: CDR1 SQVTM, CDR2 ANQGSEA. CDR3 protein: CSVDPGGGETQYF. CDR3 DNA sequence: TGCAGCGTTGACCCTGGGGGTGGGGAGACCCAGTACTTC. Variable domain in full (rest from reference TRBV29-1 and TRBJ2-5): SAVISQKPSRDICQRGTSLTIQCQVDSQVTMMFWYRQQPGQSLTLIATANQGSEATYESGFVIDKFPISRPNLTFSTLTVSNMSPEDSSIYLCSVDPGGGETQYFGPGTRLLVL.

This clonotype has ten or more counts. The chain links TRBV9 to TRBJ2-3; 7 nucleotides agree with TRBD1. V shed 0 bases and J 6 bases; nucleotides not matched to a gene: 4. Germline values: CDR1 SGDLS, CDR2 YYNGEE. The CDR3 runs to 14 residues. CDR3 protein: CASSVEGARDTQYF. CDR3 DNA: TGTGCCAGCAGCGTAGAGGGGGCCCGGGATACGCAGTATTTT.

This clonotype was seen many times. The chain has TRBV20-1 and TRBJ2-5; either TRBD1 or TRBD2 may fit D (5 bases each). This CDR3 is 15 amino acids long. V was pared by 0 bases and J by 3 bases, with 14 bases between. In germline, CDR1 is DFQATT, CDR2 SNEGSKA (reference sequence). CDR3 bases: TGCAGTGCTAGAGAGGGGACCGACGCTAAAGAGACCCAGTACTTC. Translating it yields CSAREGTDAKETQYF.

This clonotype was recorded at least ten times. The J gene is TRBJ2-7, the V gene TRBV7-2; 10 bases align to TRBD2. The CDR3 totals 13 residues. The V segment lost 3 bases and the J segment 6 bases; nucleotides outside the gene matches: 2. Germline CDR1 reads SGHTA; CDR2 reads FQGNSA. The CDR3 loop is CASSFLAGVEQYF. The CDR3 DNA reads as TGTGCCAGCAGCTTCCTAGCGGGGGTCGAGCAGTACTTC. The whole variable domain, remainder taken from reference TRBV7-2 and TRBJ2-7, is GAGVSQSPSNKVTEKGKDVELRCDPISGHTALYWYRQSLGQGLEFLIYFQGNSAPDKSGLPSDRFSAERTGGSVSTLTIQRTQQEDSAVYLCASSFLAGVEQYFGPGTRLTVT.

This clonotype showed up many times. The chain joins TRBV10-3 to TRBJ1-2, with 10 nucleotides matching TRBD1. V shed 5 bases, J shed 6 bases, and the junction held 9 bases outside the gene matches. The CDR3 is 15 amino acids. CDR1 is ENHRY, CDR2 SYGVKD, per germline. The CDR3 sequence is CAISPRDRGRDGYTF. The CDR3 DNA sequence: TGTGCCATCAGTCCGCGGGACAGGGGAAGAGATGGCTACACCTTC.